This T cell receptor (beta chain) was sequenced in a study of human T cells and chemical hapten exposure. At the level of the study: Across samples, TCR yields varied, mostly owing to small differences in pooled library volumes. Overall study findings and caveats: TCRs exceeding a frequency of 1 in 1000 stayed unchanged under DPC sensitization.

CDR1 MNHNY and CDR2 SVGAGI come from the germline V gene (reference sequence). CDR3 length: 12 amino acids. Trimming shortened V by 6 bases and J by 2 bases, and 5 bases separated the two germline ends. As to time point: healthy volunteer bleed at 2 weeks. RNA extraction used unfractionated whole blood as the source of total RNA. Ten or more counts support this clonotype. The target antigen is unknown. TCRdb processed the RACE reads anew with MiXCR; each CDR3 protein has one entry. The sample holds tens of thousands of distinct CDR3 sequences; 6.5% to 8.5% are singletons and the top ten take about 9.8%.

The sequenced sample was whole blood. The source is a human donor in good health. Some clones in this sample may be carry-over from other donors' samples. V usage is TRBV6-6 and J usage is TRBJ1-3; D is unresolved. This CDR3 is CASRGPGNTIYF. The CDR3 nucleotides read TGTGCCAGCAGAGGACCTGGAAACACCATATATTTT.